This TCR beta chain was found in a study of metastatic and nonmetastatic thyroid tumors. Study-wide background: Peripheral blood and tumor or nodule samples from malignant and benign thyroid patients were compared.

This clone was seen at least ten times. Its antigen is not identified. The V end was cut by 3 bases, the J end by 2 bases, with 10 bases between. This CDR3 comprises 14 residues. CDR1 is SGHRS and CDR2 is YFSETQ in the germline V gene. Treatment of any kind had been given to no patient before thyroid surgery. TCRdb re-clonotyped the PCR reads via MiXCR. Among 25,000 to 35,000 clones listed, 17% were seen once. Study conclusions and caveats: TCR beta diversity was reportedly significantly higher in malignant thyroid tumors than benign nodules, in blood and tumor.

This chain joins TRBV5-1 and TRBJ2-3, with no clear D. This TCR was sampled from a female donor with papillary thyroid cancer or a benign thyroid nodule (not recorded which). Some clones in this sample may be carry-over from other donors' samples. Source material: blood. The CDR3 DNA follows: TGCGCCAGCAGCTATTACACTAACACAGATACGCAGTATTTT. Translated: CASSYYTNTDTQYF.